This entry is about one T cell receptor (beta chain). Self-reported history from a screening survey and questionnaire set each donor's cohort. The data were taken from a study of blood T cell repertoires in COVID-19. The method was immunoSEQ multiplex PCR; TCRdb's version includes in-frame clones alone and lacks a portion of them. This table has hundreds of thousands of clones, about nine tenths appearing once. The CDR3 has 14 amino acids. The V segment lost 5 bases and the J segment 2 bases; nucleotides outside the gene matches: 5. CDR1 MNHEY and CDR2 SVGAGI come from the germline V gene. The material sequenced was PBMCs or T cells enriched from blood (not recorded which). This TCR was recovered from a woman aged 50 to 65 in a cohort exposed to, infected with or recovered from COVID-19 (not recorded which). The chain combines TRBV6-5 with TRBJ1-2; TRBD1 matches at 7 bases. CDR3: CASSTRQGNYGYTF. In DNA, the CDR3 is TGTGCCAGCAGTACCCGACAGGGAAACTATGGCTACACCTTC.